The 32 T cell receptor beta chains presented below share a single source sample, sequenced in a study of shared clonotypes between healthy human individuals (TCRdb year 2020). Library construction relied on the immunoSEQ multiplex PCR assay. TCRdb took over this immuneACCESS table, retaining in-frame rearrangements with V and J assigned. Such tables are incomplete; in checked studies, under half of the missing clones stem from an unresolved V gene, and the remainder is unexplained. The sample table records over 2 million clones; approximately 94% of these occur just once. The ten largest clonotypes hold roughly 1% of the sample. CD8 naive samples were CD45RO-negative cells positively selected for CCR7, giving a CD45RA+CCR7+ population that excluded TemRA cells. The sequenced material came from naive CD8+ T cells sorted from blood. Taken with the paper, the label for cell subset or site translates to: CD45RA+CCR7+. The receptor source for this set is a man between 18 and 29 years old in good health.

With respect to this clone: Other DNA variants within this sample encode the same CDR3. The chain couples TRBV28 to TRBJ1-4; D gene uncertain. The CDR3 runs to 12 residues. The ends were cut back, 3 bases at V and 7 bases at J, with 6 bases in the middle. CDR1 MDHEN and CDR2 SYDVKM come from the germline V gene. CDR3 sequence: CASSFAGEKLFF. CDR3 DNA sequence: TGTGCCAGCAGTTTCGCAGGTGAAAAACTGTTTTTT.

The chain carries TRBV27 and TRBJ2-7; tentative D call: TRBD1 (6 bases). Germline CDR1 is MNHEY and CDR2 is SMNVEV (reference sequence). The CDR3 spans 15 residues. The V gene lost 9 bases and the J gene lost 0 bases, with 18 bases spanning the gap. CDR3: CASASTGLSSYEQYF. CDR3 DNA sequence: TGTGCCAGTGCTTCTACAGGGCTAAGCTCCTACGAGCAGTACTTC.

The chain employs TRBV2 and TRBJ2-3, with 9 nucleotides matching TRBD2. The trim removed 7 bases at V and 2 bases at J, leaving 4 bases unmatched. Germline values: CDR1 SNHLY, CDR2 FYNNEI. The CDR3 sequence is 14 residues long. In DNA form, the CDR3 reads TGTGCCAGCACTCTAGCGGGGAACACAGATACGCAGTATTTT. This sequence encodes CASTLAGNTDTQYF.

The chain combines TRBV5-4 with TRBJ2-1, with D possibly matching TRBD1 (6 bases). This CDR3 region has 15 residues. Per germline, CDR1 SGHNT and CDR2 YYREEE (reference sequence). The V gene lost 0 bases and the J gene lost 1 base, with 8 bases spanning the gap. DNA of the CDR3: TGTGCCAGCAGCTTGGACAGGGATTCCTACAATGAGCAGTTCTTC. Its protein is CASSLDRDSYNEQFF.

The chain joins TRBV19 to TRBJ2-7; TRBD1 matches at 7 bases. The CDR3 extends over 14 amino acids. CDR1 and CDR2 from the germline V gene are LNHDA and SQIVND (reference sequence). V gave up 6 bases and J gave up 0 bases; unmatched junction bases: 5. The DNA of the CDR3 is TGTGCCAGTAGAGGGGACAGAGACTCCTACGAGCAGTACTTC. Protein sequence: CASRGDRDSYEQYF. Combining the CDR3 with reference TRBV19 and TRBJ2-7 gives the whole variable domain DGGITQSPKYLFRKEGQNVTLSCEQNLNHDAMYWYRQDPGQGLRLIYYSQIVNDFQKGDIAEGYSVSREKKESFPLTVTSAQKNPTAFYLCASRGDRDSYEQYFGPGTRLTVT.

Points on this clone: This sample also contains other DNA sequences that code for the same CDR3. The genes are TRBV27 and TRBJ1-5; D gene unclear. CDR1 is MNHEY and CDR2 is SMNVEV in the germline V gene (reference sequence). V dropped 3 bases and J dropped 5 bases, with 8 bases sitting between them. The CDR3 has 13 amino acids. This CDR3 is CASSFGLDQPQHF. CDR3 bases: TGTGCCAGCAGTTTCGGCCTTGATCAGCCCCAGCATTTT.

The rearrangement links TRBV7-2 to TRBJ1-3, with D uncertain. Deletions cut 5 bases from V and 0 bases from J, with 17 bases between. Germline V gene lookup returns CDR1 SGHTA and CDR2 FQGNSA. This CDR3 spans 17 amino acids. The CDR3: CASSATYRARSGNTIYF. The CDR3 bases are TGTGCCAGCAGCGCCACCTATAGGGCCCGCTCTGGAAACACCATATATTTT.

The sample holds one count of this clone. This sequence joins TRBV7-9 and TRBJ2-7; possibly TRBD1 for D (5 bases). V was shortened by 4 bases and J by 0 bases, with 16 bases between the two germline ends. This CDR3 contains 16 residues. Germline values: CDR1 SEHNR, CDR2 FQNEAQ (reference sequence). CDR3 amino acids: CASSSEWGSSSYEQYF. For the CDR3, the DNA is TGTGCCAGCAGCTCCGAGTGGGGCAGTAGCTCCTACGAGCAGTACTTC. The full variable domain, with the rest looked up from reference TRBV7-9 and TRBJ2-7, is DTGVSQNPRHKITKRGQNVTFRCDPISEHNRLYWYRQTLGQGPEFLTYFQNEAQLEKSRLLSDRFSAERPKGSFSTLEIQRTEQGDSAMYLCASSSEWGSSSYEQYFGPGTRLTVT.

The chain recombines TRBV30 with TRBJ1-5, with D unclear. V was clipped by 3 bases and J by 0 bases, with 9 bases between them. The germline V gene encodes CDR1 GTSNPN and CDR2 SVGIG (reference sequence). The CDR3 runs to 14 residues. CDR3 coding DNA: TGTGCCTGGAGCGCCTTATATAGCAATCAGCCCCAGCATTTT. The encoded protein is CAWSALYSNQPQHF. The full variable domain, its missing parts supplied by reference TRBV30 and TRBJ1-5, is SQTIHQWPATLVQPVGSPLSLECTVEGTSNPNLYWYRQAAGRGLQLLFYSVGIGQISSEVPQNLSASRPQDRQFILSSKKLLLSDSGFYLCAWSALYSNQPQHFGDGTRLSIL.

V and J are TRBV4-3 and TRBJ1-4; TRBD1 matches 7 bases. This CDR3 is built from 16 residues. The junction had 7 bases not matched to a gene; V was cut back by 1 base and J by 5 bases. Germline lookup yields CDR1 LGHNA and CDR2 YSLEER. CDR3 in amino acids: CASSQGGQSSNEKLFF. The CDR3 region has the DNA TGCGCCAGCAGCCAAGGGGGACAGTCCTCAAATGAAAAACTGTTTTTT.

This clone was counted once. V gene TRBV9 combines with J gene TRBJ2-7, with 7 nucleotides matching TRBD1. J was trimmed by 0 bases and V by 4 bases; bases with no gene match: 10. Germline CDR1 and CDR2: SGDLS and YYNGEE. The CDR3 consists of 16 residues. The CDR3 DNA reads TGTGCCAGCAGCCCGTCACAGGGGTTGAGCTCCTACGAGCAGTACTTC. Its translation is CASSPSQGLSSYEQYF.

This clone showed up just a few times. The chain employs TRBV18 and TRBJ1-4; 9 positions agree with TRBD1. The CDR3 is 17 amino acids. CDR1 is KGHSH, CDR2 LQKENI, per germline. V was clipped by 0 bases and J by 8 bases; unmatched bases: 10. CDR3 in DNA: TGTGCCAGCTCACCACCGTCGTACGGGACAGGGATAGAAAAACTGTTTTTT. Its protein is CASSPPSYGTGIEKLFF. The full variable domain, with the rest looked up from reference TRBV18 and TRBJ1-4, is NAGVMQNPRHLVRRRGQEARLRCSPMKGHSHVYWYRQLPEEGLKFMVYLQKENIIDESGMPKERFSAEFPKEGPSILRIQQVVRGDSAAYFCASSPPSYGTGIEKLFFGSGTQLSVL.

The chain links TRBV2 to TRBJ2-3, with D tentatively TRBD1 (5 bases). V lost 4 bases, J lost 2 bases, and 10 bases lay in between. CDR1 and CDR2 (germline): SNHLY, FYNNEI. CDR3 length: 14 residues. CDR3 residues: CASSGQGTTDTQYF. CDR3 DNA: TGTGCCAGCAGTGGGCAGGGAACCACAGATACGCAGTATTTT.

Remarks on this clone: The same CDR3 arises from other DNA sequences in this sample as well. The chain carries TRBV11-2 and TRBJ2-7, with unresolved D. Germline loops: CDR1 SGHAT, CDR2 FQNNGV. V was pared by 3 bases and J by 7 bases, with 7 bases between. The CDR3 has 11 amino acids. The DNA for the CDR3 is TGTGCCAGCAGCTTGGTGGGGGAGCAGTACTTC. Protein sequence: CASSLVGEQYF.

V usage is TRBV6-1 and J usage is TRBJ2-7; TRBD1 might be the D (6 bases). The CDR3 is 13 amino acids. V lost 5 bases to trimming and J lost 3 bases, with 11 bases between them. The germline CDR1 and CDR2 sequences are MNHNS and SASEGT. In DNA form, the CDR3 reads TGTGCCAGCAGTTCGGACAGTTTCTACGAGCAGTACTTC. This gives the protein CASSSDSFYEQYF.

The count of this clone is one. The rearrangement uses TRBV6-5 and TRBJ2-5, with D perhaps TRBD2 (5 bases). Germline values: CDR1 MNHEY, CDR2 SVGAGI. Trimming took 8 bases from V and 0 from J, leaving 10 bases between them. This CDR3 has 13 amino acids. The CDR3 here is CASALVYQETQYF. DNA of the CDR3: TGTGCCAGCGCACTAGTGTACCAAGAGACCCAGTACTTC.

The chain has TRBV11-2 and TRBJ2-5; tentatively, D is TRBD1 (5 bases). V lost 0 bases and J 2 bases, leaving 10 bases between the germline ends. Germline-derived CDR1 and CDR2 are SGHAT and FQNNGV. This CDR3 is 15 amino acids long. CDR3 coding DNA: TGTGCCAGCAGCTTAGAATGGGGCAGGCAAGAGACCCAGTACTTC. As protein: CASSLEWGRQETQYF. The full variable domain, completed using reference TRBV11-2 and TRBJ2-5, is EAGVAQSPRYKIIEKRQSVAFWCNPISGHATLYWYQQILGQGPKLLIQFQNNGVVDDSQLPKDRFSAERLKGVDSTLKIQPAKLEDSAVYLCASSLEWGRQETQYFGPGTRLLVL.

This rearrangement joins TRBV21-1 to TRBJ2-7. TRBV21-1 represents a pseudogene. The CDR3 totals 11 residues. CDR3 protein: CASSREGEQYF. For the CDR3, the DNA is TGTGCCAGCAGCAGAGAAGGAGAGCAGTACTTC.

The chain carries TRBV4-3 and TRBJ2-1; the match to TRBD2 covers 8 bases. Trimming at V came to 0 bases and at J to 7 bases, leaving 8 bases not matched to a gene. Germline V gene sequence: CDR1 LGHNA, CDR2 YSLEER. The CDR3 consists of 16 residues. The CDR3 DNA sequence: TGCGCCAGCAGCCAAGAACGGGAGGGCCAGATGAATGAGCAGTTCTTC. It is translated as CASSQEREGQMNEQFF.

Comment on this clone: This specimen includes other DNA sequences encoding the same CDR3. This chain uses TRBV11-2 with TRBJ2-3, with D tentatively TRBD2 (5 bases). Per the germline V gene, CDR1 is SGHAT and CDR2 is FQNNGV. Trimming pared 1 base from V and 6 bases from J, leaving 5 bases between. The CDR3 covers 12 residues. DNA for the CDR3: TGTGCCAGCAGCTTAGGGGAGGATACGCAGTATTTT. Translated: CASSLGEDTQYF.

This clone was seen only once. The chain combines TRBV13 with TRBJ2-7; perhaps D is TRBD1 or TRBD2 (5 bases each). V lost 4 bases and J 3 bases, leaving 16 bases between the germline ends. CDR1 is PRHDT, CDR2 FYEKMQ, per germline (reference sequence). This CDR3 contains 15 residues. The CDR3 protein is CASSSPSGAVYEQYF. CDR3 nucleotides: TGTGCCAGCAGCTCCCCCTCCGGGGCTGTCTACGAGCAGTACTTC.

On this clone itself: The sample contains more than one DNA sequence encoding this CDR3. CDR3 nucleotides: TGTGCCAGCAGCTTAGTGGGGGCCGATACGCAGTATTTT. It yields the protein CASSLVGADTQYF. The chain links TRBV11-2 to TRBJ2-3; TRBD1 might be the D (6 bases). Germline CDR1 reads SGHAT; CDR2 reads FQNNGV. This CDR3 has 13 residues. V was clipped by 1 base and J by 6 bases, with 8 bases between them.

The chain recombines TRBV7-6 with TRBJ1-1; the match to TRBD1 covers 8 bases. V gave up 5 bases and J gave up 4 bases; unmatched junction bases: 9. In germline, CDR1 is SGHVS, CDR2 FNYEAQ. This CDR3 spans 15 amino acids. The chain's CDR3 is CASSVEQGGGTEAFF. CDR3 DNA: TGTGCCAGCAGCGTAGAACAGGGGGGCGGCACTGAAGCTTTCTTT.

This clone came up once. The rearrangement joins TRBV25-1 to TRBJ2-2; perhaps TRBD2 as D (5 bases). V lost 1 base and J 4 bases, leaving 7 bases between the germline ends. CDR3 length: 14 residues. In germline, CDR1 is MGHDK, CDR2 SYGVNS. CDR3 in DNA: TGTGCCAGCAGTGAATTTGAGGGCACCGGGGAGCTGTTTTTT. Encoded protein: CASSEFEGTGELFF. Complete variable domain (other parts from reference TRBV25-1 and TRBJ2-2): EADIYQTPRYLVIGTGKKITLECSQTMGHDKMYWYQQDPGMELHLIHYSYGVNSTEKGDLSSESTVSRIRTEHFPLTLESARPSHTSQYLCASSEFEGTGELFFGEGSRLTVL.

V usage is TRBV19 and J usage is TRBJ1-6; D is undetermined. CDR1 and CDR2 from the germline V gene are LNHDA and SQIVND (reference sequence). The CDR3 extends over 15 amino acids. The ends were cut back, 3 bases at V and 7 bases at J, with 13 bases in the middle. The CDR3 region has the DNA TGTGCCAGTAGTATCGGGCCGGGAGGCAATTCACCCCTCCACTTT. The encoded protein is CASSIGPGGNSPLHF.

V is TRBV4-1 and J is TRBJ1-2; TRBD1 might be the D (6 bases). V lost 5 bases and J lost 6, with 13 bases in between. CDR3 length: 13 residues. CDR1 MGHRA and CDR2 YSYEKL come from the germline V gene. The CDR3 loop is CASSSQGPDGYTF. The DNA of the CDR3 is TGCGCCAGCAGCTCACAGGGCCCCGATGGCTACACCTTC.

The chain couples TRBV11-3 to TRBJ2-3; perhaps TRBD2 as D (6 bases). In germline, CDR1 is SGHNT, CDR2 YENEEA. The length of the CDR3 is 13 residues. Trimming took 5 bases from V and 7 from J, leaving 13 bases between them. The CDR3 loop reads CASSVGTANTQYF. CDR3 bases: TGTGCCAGCAGCGTGGGGACTGCCAATACGCAGTATTTT.

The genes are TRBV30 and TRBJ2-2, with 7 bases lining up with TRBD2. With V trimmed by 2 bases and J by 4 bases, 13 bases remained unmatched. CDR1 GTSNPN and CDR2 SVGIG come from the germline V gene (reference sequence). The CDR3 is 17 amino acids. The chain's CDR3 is CAWSSNLAEAPTGELFF. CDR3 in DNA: TGTGCCTGGAGTTCGAACCTAGCGGAGGCACCCACCGGGGAGCTGTTTTTT.

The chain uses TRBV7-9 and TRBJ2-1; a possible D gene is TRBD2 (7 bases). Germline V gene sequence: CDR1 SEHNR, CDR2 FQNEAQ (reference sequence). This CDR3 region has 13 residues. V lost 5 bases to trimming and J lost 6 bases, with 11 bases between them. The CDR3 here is CASSPRGLNEQFF. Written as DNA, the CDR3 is TGTGCCAGCAGCCCGCGGGGGCTCAATGAGCAGTTCTTC.

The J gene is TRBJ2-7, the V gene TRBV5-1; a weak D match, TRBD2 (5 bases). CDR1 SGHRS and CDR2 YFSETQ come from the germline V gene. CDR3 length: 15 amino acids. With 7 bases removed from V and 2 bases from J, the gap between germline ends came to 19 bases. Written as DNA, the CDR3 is TGCGCCAGCGGTTCAACCCGGGAAACAACCTACGAGCAGTACTTC. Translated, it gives CASGSTRETTYEQYF.

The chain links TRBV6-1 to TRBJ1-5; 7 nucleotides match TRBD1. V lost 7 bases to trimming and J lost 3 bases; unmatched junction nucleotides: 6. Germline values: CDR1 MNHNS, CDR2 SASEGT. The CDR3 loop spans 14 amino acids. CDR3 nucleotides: TGTGCCAGCAACGAAGGACAGGTCAATCAGCCCCAGCATTTT. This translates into CASNEGQVNQPQHF.

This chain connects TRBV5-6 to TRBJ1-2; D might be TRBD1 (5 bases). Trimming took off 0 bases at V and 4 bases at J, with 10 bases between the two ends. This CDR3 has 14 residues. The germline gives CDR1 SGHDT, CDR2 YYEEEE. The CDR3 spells CASSLAGTSYGYTF. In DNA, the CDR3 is TGTGCCAGCAGCTTGGCAGGGACGAGCTATGGCTACACCTTC.